This T cell receptor beta chain was retrieved from a study of blood T cell repertoires in COVID-19. Overall study context: COVID-19 samples collected from the United States, Italy and Spain covered acute and convalescent phases. PBMCs, B-cell-depleted T cells, or T cells were the source of the cDNA or gDNA that made up the material.

Under the authors' procedure: Amplifying reference gene primers gave estimates of nucleated cell counts. The protocol was immunoSEQ multiplex PCR, while the TCRdb copy is restricted to in-frame clones and leaves out a portion. Clone size and V and J calls were adopted from that table, with D and trimming inferred from the DNA. The table lists roughly 100,000 clones, roughly 87% of them singletons, with 6.2% in the top ten. This CDR3 is built from 16 residues. From germline, CDR1 is MGHDK and CDR2 SYGVNS. V gave up 2 bases and J gave up 5 bases; unmatched junction bases: 5. The gene calls are TRBV25-1 and TRBJ2-1, with TRBD2 matching 11 bases. The clonotype was recovered from a human donor in a cohort sampled during active COVID-19. Sequencing was performed on peripheral blood. For the CDR3, the DNA is TGTGCCAGCAGTGAACGGCTAGCGGGGGGAAACAATGAGCAGTTCTTC. Translating it yields CASSERLAGGNNEQFF.